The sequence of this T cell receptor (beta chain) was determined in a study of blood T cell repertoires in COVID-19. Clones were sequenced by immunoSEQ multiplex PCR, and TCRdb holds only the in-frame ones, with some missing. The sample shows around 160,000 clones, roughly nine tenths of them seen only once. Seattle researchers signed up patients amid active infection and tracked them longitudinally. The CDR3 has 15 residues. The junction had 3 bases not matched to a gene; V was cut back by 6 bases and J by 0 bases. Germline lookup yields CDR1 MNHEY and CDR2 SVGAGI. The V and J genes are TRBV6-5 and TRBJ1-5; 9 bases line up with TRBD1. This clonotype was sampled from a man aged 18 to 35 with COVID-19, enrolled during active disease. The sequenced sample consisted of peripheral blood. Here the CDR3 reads CASRGQGPSNQPQHF. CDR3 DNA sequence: TGTGCCAGCAGGGGACAGGGTCCTAGCAATCAGCCCCAGCATTTT.